This TCR beta chain originates from a study of T cells in Graves' hyperthyroidism and ophthalmopathy. Study outcomes and limitations: Before onset, by a median of about six months, the model predicted ophthalmopathy.

Pregnant or lactating patients were excluded, as were those with uncontrolled infection or other autoimmune disease. Orbital computed tomography, thyroid ultrasound, serum thyroxine and TRAb, and clinical symptoms together informed the diagnoses. This clonotype was counted many times. As yet, its antigen is unknown. CDR3 length: 11 residues. Trimming took 8 bases from V and 3 from J, leaving 8 bases between them. Germline V gene lookup returns CDR1 SNHLY and CDR2 FYNNEI. TCR beta CDR3 sequences were amplified from RNA transcripts. A first-round RT-PCR of the TCR CDR3 used the HTBI primer set. TCRdb used MiXCR to reprocess the multiplex PCR reads, holding one entry per CDR3 protein. Among over 400,000 distinct CDR3 sequences listed, under 15% were seen once.

This sequence joins TRBV2 and TRBJ2-7; D uncertain. The sequenced material came from blood. This clonotype originated in a young man with Graves' ophthalmopathy. CDR3 sequence reads: CASAQNYEQYF. In DNA, the CDR3 is TGTGCCAGCGCACAGAACTACGAGCAGTACTTC.